This T cell receptor beta chain was identified during a study of cytomegalovirus exposure and HLA in healthy donors. Study-level results: Because they were indistinguishable, some V segments, including TRBV6-2 and TRBV6-3, were excluded. A later analysis reportedly found that, within productive TCRs, an Asian-associated ancestry cluster had fewer N-insertions than the mean observed across the roughly 700 donors.

With 60 Vbeta and 13 Jbeta primers, the PCR was carried out. Method: immunoSEQ multiplex PCR; TCRdb's copy keeps in-frame clones and lacks some. The sample holds some 200,000 clones; around four fifths are singletons and the top ten take around 0.8%. Regarding this clone: Its antigen is unknown.

Trimming took off 6 bases at V and 2 bases at J, with 14 bases between the two ends. Looked up from germline, CDR1 is MDHEN and CDR2 is SYDVKM. CDR3 length: 14 amino acids. What was sequenced was PBMCs. This chain joins TRBV28 and TRBJ2-7; possible D gene TRBD2, 6 bases. The receptor was isolated from a woman aged 18 to 35 in good health and CMV-seronegative. CDR3: CASRMAGWTYEQYF. CDR3 nucleotides: TGTGCCAGCAGAATGGCGGGGTGGACCTACGAGCAGTACTTC.